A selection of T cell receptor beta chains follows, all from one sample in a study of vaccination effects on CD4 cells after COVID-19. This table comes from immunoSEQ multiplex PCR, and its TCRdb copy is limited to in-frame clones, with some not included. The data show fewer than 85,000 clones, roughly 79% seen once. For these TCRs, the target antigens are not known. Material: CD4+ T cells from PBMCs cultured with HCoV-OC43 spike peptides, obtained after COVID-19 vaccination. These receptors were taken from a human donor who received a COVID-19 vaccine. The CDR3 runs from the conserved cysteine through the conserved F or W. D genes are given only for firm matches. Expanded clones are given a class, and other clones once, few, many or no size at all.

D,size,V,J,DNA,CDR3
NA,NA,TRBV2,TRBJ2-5,TGTGCCAGCAGTGAGTCGAAATTATCGTACCAAGAGACCCAGTACTTC,CASSESKLSYQETQYF
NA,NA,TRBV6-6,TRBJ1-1,TGTGGTGCGGGGGCGGGTACTGAAGCTTTCTTT,CGAGAGTEAFF
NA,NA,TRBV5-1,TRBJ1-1,TGCGCCAGCAGCTTCTTTCCCTCGGACACTGAAGCTTTCTTT,CASSFFPSDTEAFF
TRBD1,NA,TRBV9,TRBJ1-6,TGTGCCAGCAGCACCGGACAGGGGTTAAATTCACCCCTCCACTTT,CASSTGQGLNSPLHF
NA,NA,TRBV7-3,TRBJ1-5,TGTGCCAGCAGCACCGCGGGGGGTCAGCCCCAGCATTTT,CASSTAGGQPQHF
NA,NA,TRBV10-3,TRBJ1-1,TGTGCCATCAGTGAGTACGGGGACACTGAAGCTTTCTTT,CAISEYGDTEAFF
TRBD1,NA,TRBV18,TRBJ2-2,TGTGCCAGCTCACCCCCTGGACAGGGGTTCGCCGGGGAGCTGTTTTTT,CASSPPGQGFAGELFF
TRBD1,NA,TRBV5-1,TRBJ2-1,TGCGCCAGCAGCTTGGCTCCGGGACAGGGTTCGAATGAGCAGTTCTTC,CASSLAPGQGSNEQFF
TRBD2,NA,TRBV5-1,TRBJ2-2,TGCGCCAGCAGCTTGGATCCGGGGGGGTGGACCGGGGAGCTGTTTTTT,CASSLDPGGWTGELFF
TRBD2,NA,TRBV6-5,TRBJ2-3,TGTGCCAGCAGTTACTCGAATATAGCGGGGGTACATACGCAGTATTTT,CASSYSNIAGVHTQYF
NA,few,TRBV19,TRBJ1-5,TGTGCCAGTAGTATAGACAGGAGCAATCAGCCCCAGCATTTT,CASSIDRSNQPQHF
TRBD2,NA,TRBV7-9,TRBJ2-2,TGTGCCAGCAGCCCTAGCGGGGGTGGCACCGGGGAGCTGTTTTTT,CASSPSGGGTGELFF
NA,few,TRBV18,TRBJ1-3,TGTGCCAGCTCACCAAGCGGGGAGAGCTCTGGAAACACCATATATTTT,CASSPSGESSGNTIYF
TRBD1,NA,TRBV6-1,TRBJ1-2,TGTGCCAGCAGTATGCCGGGACAGAACTATGGCTACACCTTC,CASSMPGQNYGYTF
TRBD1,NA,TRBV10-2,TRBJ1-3,TGCGCCAGCAGTCCCAGGGGGCGAGAAAACACCATATATTTT,CASSPRGRENTIYF
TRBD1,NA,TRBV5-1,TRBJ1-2,TGCGCCAGCAGCTTGCAAAATTTACAGGGGCGGTCAGATGGCTACACCTTC,CASSLQNLQGRSDGYTF
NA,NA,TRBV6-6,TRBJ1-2,TGTGCCAGCAGTTCCGACAGCTATGGCTACACCTTC,CASSSDSYGYTF
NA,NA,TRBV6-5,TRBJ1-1,TGTGCCAGCAGTTCTACAAGAACTGAAGCTTTCTTT,CASSSTRTEAFF
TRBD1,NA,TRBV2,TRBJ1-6,TGTGCCAGCAAAAAGCAGGGGGGCGTTAATTCACCCCTCCACTTT,CASKKQGGVNSPLHF
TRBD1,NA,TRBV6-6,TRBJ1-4,TGTGCCAGCAGTCCGCCAGATGGGTCCAGGGGGAAAACTGTTTTT,CASSPPDGSRGKTVF
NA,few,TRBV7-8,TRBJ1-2,TGTGCCAGCAGCTTAAAGGCGGATTGGTACTATGGCTACACCTTC,CASSLKADWYYGYTF
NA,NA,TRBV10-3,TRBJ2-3,TGTGCCATCAGTCCGGGAGATACGCAGTATTTT,CAISPGDTQYF
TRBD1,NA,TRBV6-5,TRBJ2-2,TGTGCCAGCACCCATAGACAGGGGAACACCGGGGAGCTGTTTTTT,CASTHRQGNTGELFF
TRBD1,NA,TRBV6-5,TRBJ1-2,TGTGCCAGCCGGGACAGAAACTATGGCTACACCTTC,CASRDRNYGYTF
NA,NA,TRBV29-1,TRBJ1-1,TGCAGCGTCTCAAACCGGGACCGGGGGACAACTGAAGCTTTCTTT,CSVSNRDRGTTEAFF
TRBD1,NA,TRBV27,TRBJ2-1,TGTGCCAGCGGACAGGGAGGTGGCCGTACCTTCAATGAGCAGTTCTTC,CASGQGGGRTFNEQFF
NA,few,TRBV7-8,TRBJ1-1,TGTGCCAGCAGCTTTGTGGAATTAAGCACTGAAGCTTTCTTT,CASSFVELSTEAFF
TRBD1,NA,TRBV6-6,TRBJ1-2,TGTGCCAGCAGCGAAACAGGGGGCTCGGGCTATGGCTACACCTTC,CASSETGGSGYGYTF
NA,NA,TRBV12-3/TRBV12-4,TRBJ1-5,TGTGCCAGCAGTTTACGGACGCCCGAGAGCCAGCATTTT,CASSLRTPESQHF
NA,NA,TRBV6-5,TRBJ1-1,TGTGCCAGCAGTCGAATCTCAGTTCCGGTAAAGGAAGCTTTCTTT,CASSRISVPVKEAFF
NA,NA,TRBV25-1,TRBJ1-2,TGTGCCAGCAGTGACCCCGGGACGGATTCTAACTATGGCTACACCTTC,CASSDPGTDSNYGYTF
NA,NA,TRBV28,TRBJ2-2,TGTGCCACTCACTACGCAACGAACACCGGGGAGCTGTTTTTT,CATHYATNTGELFF